This T cell receptor beta chain was identified during a study of technical replicates of blood from several donors. This table comes from immunoSEQ multiplex PCR, and its TCRdb copy is limited to in-frame clones, with some not included. The sample shows tens of thousands of clones, 70% to 90% of them seen only once. From germline, CDR1 is SGDLS and CDR2 YYNGEE. Trimming took 3 bases from V and 5 from J; bases not matched to a gene: 12. The CDR3 covers 16 residues. This receptor was obtained from a human donor in good health. Some clones in this sample may be carry-over from other donors' samples. J is TRBJ2-7 and V is TRBV9; 9 bases align to TRBD1. The sample taken for sequencing was PBMCs. The CDR3 DNA reads TGTGCCAGCAGCGCCACAGGGGGGACAGGGAGTAACGAGCAGTACTTC. It yields the protein CASSATGGTGSNEQYF.